This is a list of T cell receptor beta chains from one sample in a study of neoadjuvant anti-PD-1 for oral cavity cancer. Some clones are missing from TCRdb's copy, which holds only in-frame ones; the method was immunoSEQ multiplex PCR. The table has about 8,100 clones, roughly 62% seen once. The specimen comprised PBMCs, sampled after nivolumab (anti-PD-1) treatment. Receptor source: a person aged 35-79 years with oral cavity squamous cell carcinoma. CDR3s leave out the opening cysteine and the closing phenylalanine or tryptophan. The order of the fields is J gene, V gene, CDR3 protein.

>TRBJ1-1|TRBV30
AWSAKTGRATEAF
>TRBJ1-1|TRBV9
ASSVVRGFAEAF
>TRBJ2-3|TRBV4-3
ASSQPAGWADTQY
>TRBJ1-5|TRBV10-2
ASSEDTYQPQH
>TRBJ2-1|TRBV19
ASSTGTGFYNEQF
>TRBJ2-2|TRBV6-5
ASSSPAQGPGELF
>TRBJ2-2|TRBV5-1
ASSLPGTGWDRRNTGELF
>TRBJ1-4|TRBV5-8
ASDYRRGPGDEKLF
>TRBJ1-2|TRBV4-2
ASSQTRDRRGNGYT
>TRBJ1-1|TRBV4-3
ASSLVGGSNTEAF
>TRBJ1-4|TRBV5-1
ASSLIATNEKLF
>TRBJ1-1|TRBV5-1
ASSLGQGKAF
>TRBJ2-3|TRBV29-1
SVVPGSITDTQY
>TRBJ2-3|TRBV13
ASSLQSRDRGTDTQY
>TRBJ1-1|TRBV7-2
ASSPTGEGEAF
>TRBJ2-1|TRBV12-5
ASMDRAVESYNEQF
>TRBJ1-5|TRBV29-1
SPGQPYMDQPQH
>TRBJ2-1|TRBV7-9
ASSSSGIYNEQF
>TRBJ1-1|TRBV4-2
ASRGGAGEAF
>TRBJ1-4|TRBV7-9
ASSGTGGNEKLF
>TRBJ1-2|TRBV6-5
ASSTGSGYT
>TRBJ2-1|TRBV7-2
ASSLRSGTSGGYNEQF
>TRBJ2-7|TRBV9
ASSPTAWDRGGEQY
>TRBJ1-1|TRBV6-5
ASSAGTSFTEAF
>TRBJ1-6|TRBV14
ASNRSSPLH
>TRBJ1-6|TRBV18
ASGEGGNSPLH
>TRBJ2-3|TRBV5-4
ASSLNPSSLDTQY
>TRBJ2-3|TRBV30
AWSVVGGGILDTQY
>TRBJ2-5|TRBV7-6
ASSSNQGGSETQY
>TRBJ1-1|TRBV7-2
ASGEQVAAF
>TRBJ2-5|TRBV5-1
ASSLGLAGTETQY
>TRBJ2-1|TRBV20-1
SARGLDEQF
>TRBJ1-5|TRBV6-1
ASQRGYDNQPQH
>TRBJ1-6|TRBV10-3
ATLDPGSSYNSPLH
>TRBJ1-5|TRBV27
ASSSEGFNQPQH
>TRBJ1-1|TRBV19
ASSMTANTEAF
>TRBJ1-1|TRBV4-3
ASSQDRQGSGTEAF
>TRBJ2-5|TRBV11-3
ASSLRTGGKETQY
>TRBJ1-3|TRBV11-2
ASSLAPSTSGNTIY
>TRBJ2-4|TRBV11-2
ASSLGAGGRIQY
>TRBJ2-3|TRBV5-4
ASSLARVSDTQY
>TRBJ2-7|TRBV5-4
ASSLGRTYEQY
>TRBJ2-7|TRBV28
ASSPHYEQY
>TRBJ1-2|TRBV7-2
ASSPQTANGYGYT
>TRBJ2-1|TRBV28
ASSLELAGVYNEQF
>TRBJ1-5|TRBV25-1
ASSGPGSNQPQH
>TRBJ2-7|TRBV19
ASSIVGRQGNSYEQY
>TRBJ1-2|TRBV2
ASSERHPYGYT
>TRBJ2-1|TRBV5-4
ASSLAPGQATNEQF
>TRBJ2-2|TRBV9
ASSVLAGTSNTGELF
>TRBJ1-2|TRBV6-1
ASSEANYGYT
>TRBJ2-2|TRBV6-5
ASSRLGSGELF
>TRBJ1-6|TRBV28
ASSVIPGRRSENNSPLH